The following is a T cell receptor (beta chain) sequence with its context. Other DNA sequences in the sample encode the same CDR3. This CDR3 has 14 residues. V shed 2 bases, J shed 2 bases, and the junction held 0 bases outside the gene matches. Looked up from germline, CDR1 is KGHSH and CDR2 is LQKENI. The data derive from a study of T cell responses to AZD1222 COVID-19 vaccine. The assay was immunoSEQ multiplex PCR, and TCRdb's table has in-frame clones only and misses some. The sample has 67,000 or so clones; over 80% are singletons. This clonotype was obtained from an adult in good health. This material consisted of peripheral blood, taken on day 0 of AZD1222 vaccination. The chain has TRBV18 and TRBJ1-5; 7 bases agree with TRBD1. As DNA, the CDR3 is TGTGCCAGCTCACCAGGACAGGGCAATCAGCCCCAGCATTTT. This translates into CASSPGQGNQPQHF.